The present T cell receptor (beta chain) was sequenced within a study of T cells in Graves' hyperthyroidism and ophthalmopathy. The overall study: Sampling of peripheral blood happened at initial diagnosis, prior to any treatment. Study observations and caveats: Model output signaled ophthalmopathy a median roughly 6.5 months ahead of onset. Within blood appeared most thyroid clonotypes that had expanded above 0.001.

RNA transcripts served as the template for amplifying TCR beta CDR3 regions. A set of HTBI primers served as the primers for a first-round RT-PCR of the TCR CDR3. Each CDR3 protein gets one entry after TCRdb re-called the multiplex PCR reads with MiXCR. The sample lists 490,000 or so distinct CDR3 sequences; around 16% were seen once. There are a few counts of this clonotype. Its antigen is unidentified. Per germline, CDR1 DFQATT and CDR2 SNEGSKA (reference sequence). J gave up 4 bases and V 4 bases, and 16 bases lay outside the gene matches. CDR3 size: 16 residues. Any patient presenting with uncontrolled infection, other autoimmune disease, pregnancy or lactation was left out.

The sequencing sample was made of blood. The rearrangement uses TRBV20-1 and TRBJ2-7, with 7 bases matching TRBD1. This sequence originates from a woman aged 25-40 years with Graves' ophthalmopathy. For the CDR3, the DNA is TGCAGTGCTAAGACCCCCGACGACAGGGCTTCTTACGAGCAGTACTTC. Translating gives CSAKTPDDRASYEQYF.